This T cell receptor (beta chain) was recovered during a study of shared clonotypes between healthy human individuals. Study-level findings and limits: A limitation of the genetic and exposure-history diversity represented arose from few donors.

Germline loops: CDR1 MNHEY, CDR2 SMNVEV (reference sequence). J was trimmed by 2 bases and V by 6 bases; bases with no gene match: 5. The CDR3 has 15 amino acids. Sequencing used immunoSEQ multiplex PCR; TCRdb keeps in-frame clones, though not all of them. The table includes about 1 million clones, about 76% detected once. This clone appeared a few times. No antigen is known for it. The sequencing sample was made of memory CD4+ T cells sorted from blood. Subset: CD45RA-negative fraction. This rearrangement joins TRBV27 to TRBJ1-2; 11 bases are shared with TRBD1. The sequence came from a man between 18 and 35 years old in good health. The CDR3 DNA follows: TGTGCCAGCAGCGGGACAGGGGGTCCAAACTATGGCTACACCTTC. Translating it yields CASSGTGGPNYGYTF.